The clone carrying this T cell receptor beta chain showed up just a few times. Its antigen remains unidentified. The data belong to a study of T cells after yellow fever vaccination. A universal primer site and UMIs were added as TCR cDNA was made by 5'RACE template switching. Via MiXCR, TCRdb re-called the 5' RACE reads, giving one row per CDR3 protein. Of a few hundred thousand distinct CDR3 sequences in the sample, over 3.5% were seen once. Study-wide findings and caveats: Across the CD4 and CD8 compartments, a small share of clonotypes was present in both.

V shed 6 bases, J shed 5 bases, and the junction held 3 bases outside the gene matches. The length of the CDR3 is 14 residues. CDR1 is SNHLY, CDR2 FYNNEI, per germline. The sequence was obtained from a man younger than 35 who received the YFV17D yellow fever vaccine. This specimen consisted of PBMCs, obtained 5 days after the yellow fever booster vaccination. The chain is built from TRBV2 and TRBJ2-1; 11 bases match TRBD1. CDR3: CASSSGQGDNEQFF. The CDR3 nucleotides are TGTGCCAGCAGCTCGGGACAGGGGGACAATGAGCAGTTCTTC.